The entry that follows covers one T cell receptor beta chain sequence. This sample was included in a study of blood T cell repertoires in COVID-19. Overall study context: From the United States, Italy and Spain came samples of acute and convalescent COVID-19. T cells, B-cell-depleted T cells, or PBMCs provided the cDNA or gDNA that served as material.

Study processing details: Estimates of nucleated cell counts were drawn from the amplification of reference gene primers. The protocol was immunoSEQ multiplex PCR, while the TCRdb copy is restricted to in-frame clones and leaves out a portion. V and J calls and clone size are copied from that table; D and trimming were computed from the DNA. The table includes 55,000 to 90,000 clones, about 91% detected once. The clonotype originates from a human donor with active COVID-19. The donor label of this sample is uncertain. The sequencing sample was made of peripheral blood.

The chain's CDR3 is CMGPGDTQYF. For the CDR3, the DNA is TGCATGGGGCCGGGAGATACGCAGTATTTT. V gene TRBV20-1 combines with J gene TRBJ2-3, with D tentatively TRBD1 (5 bases). This CDR3 is built from 10 residues. Germline V lookup: CDR1 DFQATT, CDR2 SNEGSKA (reference sequence).